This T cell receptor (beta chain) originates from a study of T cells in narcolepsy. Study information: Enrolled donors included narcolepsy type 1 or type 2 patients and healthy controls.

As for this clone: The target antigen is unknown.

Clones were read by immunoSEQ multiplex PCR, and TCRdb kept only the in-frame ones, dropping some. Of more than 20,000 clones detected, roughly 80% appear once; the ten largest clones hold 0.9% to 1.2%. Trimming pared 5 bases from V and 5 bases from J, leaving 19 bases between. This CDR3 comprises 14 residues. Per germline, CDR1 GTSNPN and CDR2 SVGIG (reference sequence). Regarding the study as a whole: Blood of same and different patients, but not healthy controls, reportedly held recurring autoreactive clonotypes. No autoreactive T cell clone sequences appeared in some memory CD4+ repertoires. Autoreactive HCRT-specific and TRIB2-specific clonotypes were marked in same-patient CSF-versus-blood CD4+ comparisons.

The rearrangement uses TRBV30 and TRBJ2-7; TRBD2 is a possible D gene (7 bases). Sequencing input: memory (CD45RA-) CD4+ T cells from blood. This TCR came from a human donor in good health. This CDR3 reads CAWPWGRGRNEQYF. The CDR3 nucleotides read TGTGCCTGGCCCTGGGGGCGGGGGCGGAACGAGCAGTACTTC.